This T cell receptor (beta chain) was observed in a study of graft-versus-host responses after intestinal transplantation. Points on this clone: What it binds is unknown.

The assay was immunoSEQ multiplex PCR, and TCRdb's table has in-frame clones only and misses some. Of fewer than 110,000 clones detected, roughly 93% appear once; the ten largest clones hold 1% to 1.5%. The sequencing used unstimulated CD8+ T cells sorted from spleen or lymph node cells, collected before intestinal transplant. The clonotype was recovered from a human donor who received an intestinal transplant.

Here the CDR3 DNA reads TGTGCCAGCAGGAAGGGGGGGCTAGCGGGACCGGAGCAGTTCTTC. Amino acid sequence: CASRKGGLAGPEQFF. The chain links TRBV2 to TRBJ2-1, with 9 bases matching TRBD2. Germline lookup yields CDR1 SNHLY and CDR2 FYNNEI. After removal of 6 bases from V and 10 bases from J, the junction contained 13 bases not matched to a gene. The CDR3 runs to 15 residues.